These T cell receptor beta chains were read from a single sample in a study of CD8 T cells in ankylosing spondylitis. TCRdb fed the 5' RACE reads into MiXCR, producing one record per CDR3 protein. Of under 300,000 distinct CDR3 sequences listed, roughly 10% were seen once; the top ten hold 6% to 8%. The sequenced sample consisted of blood, either unsorted or a sorted T cell fraction (not recorded which). These receptors were obtained from a male donor with ankylosing spondylitis or in good health (not recorded which). Each CDR3 is given with its conserved first and last residue. Each record gives: D gene, clone size, J gene, V gene, CDR3 protein, CDR3 DNA. A D gene is named only where the DNA matches it firmly. Size tells how often a clone was seen (once, few, many) or the class of an expanded clone, and some rows leave it out.

>.|many|TRBJ2-3|TRBV5-1
CASSPSGGLAKTDTQYF
TGCGCCAGCAGCCCTTCCGGCGGGCTAGCGAAAACAGATACGCAGTATTTT
>.|many|TRBJ2-5|TRBV6-1
CASRSRQAPQETQYF
TGTGCCAGCAGGTCAAGACAGGCTCCTCAAGAGACCCAGTACTTC
>.|.|TRBJ2-2|TRBV11-2
CASSPGGWETNTGELFF
TGTGCCAGCAGCCCGGGCGGATGGGAGACGAACACCGGGGAGCTGTTTTTT
>TRBD1|.|TRBJ2-7|TRBV10-3
CAISVDRGDEQYF
TGTGCCATCAGTGTTGACAGGGGGGACGAGCAGTACTTC
>.|many|TRBJ2-5|TRBV29-1
CSVVLGVGEETQYF
TGCAGCGTTGTGCTGGGGGTGGGGGAAGAGACCCAGTACTTC
>TRBD2|many|TRBJ2-1|TRBV20-1
CSVSGTREHNEQFF
TGCAGTGTCTCCGGGACTAGAGAACACAATGAGCAGTTCTTC
>.|few|TRBJ2-5|TRBV4-1
CASSQDSSGPFQETQYF
TGCGCCAGCAGCCAAGATTCCAGCGGGCCTTTCCAAGAGACCCAGTACTTC
>TRBD2|many|TRBJ2-3|TRBV20-1
CSAVLAGVADTQYF
TGCAGTGCTGTACTAGCGGGAGTAGCCGATACGCAGTATTTT
>TRBD2|few|TRBJ2-3|TRBV6-5
CASSYSNYGGGGTDTQYF
TGTGCCAGCAGTTACTCGAATTATGGGGGAGGGGGCACAGATACGCAGTATTTT
>TRBD1|many|TRBJ2-5|TRBV5-1
CASSREATGEETQYF
TGCGCCAGCAGCCGGGAAGCTACAGGGGAAGAGACCCAGTACTTC
>.|many|TRBJ2-7|TRBV5-1
CASQRDTPGTLLTYEQYF
TGCGCCAGCCAGCGGGACACCCCCGGGACACTGCTTACCTACGAGCAGTACTTC
>TRBD2|many|TRBJ2-1|TRBV7-8
CASRREGYNEQFF
TGTGCCAGCAGGCGGGAGGGTTACAATGAGCAGTTCTTC
>.|many|TRBJ2-7|TRBV7-6
CASSLAPYEQYF
TGTGCCAGCAGCTTGGCCCCATACGAGCAGTACTTC
>TRBD1|few|TRBJ1-4|TRBV20-1
CSASGPPGQGARTNEKLFF
TGCAGTGCTAGCGGACCTCCGGGACAGGGGGCGAGGACTAATGAAAAACTGTTTTTT
>.|many|TRBJ2-7|TRBV12-3/TRBV12-4
CASSPNYEQYF
TGTGCCAGCAGTCCTAACTACGAGCAGTACTTC
>.|many|TRBJ2-1|TRBV29-1
CSVVGSITYNEQFF
TGCAGCGTTGTCGGCAGTATAACCTACAATGAGCAGTTCTTC
>TRBD1|many|TRBJ2-6|TRBV10-3
CAIRKDRGRNSGANVLTF
TGTGCCATCAGGAAGGACAGGGGGCGGAACTCTGGGGCCAACGTCCTGACTTTC
>.|many|TRBJ1-2|TRBV18
CASSPPERRSYGYTF
TGTGCCAGCTCACCACCGGAGCGACGGAGCTATGGCTACACCTTC
>.|many|TRBJ2-7|TRBV10-3
CASGTLHEQYF
TGTGCCAGCGGGACACTCCACGAGCAGTACTTC
>TRBD2|many|TRBJ2-1|TRBV28
CASSSGSISNEQFF
TGTGCCAGCAGTAGCGGGAGCATCTCTAATGAGCAGTTCTTC
>.|few|TRBJ2-5|TRBV11-2
CASSSGHQETQYF
TGTGCCAGCAGCTCTGGGCACCAAGAGACCCAGTACTTC
>TRBD1|once|TRBJ2-2|TRBV29-1
CSAVRDRALFF
TGCAGCGCCGTCCGGGACAGGGCCCTGTTTTTT
>.|many|TRBJ2-5|TRBV10-3
CAISSGGETQYF
TGTGCCATCAGTAGCGGAGGGGAGACCCAGTACTTC
>.|many|TRBJ2-5|TRBV29-1
CSVGGTQETQYF
TGCAGCGTTGGCGGAACCCAAGAGACCCAGTACTTC
>.|.|TRBJ2-1|TRBV5-1
CASRIQWGADEQFF
TGCGCCAGCAGGATCCAATGGGGGGCGGATGAGCAGTTCTTC
>.|.|TRBJ2-1|TRBV18
CASSPGQSSGGQFF
TGTGCCAGCTCACCGGGACAGTCCTCGGGAGGGCAGTTCTTC
>TRBD1|few|TRBJ1-1|TRBV7-9
CASGRRDRGYTEAFF
TGTGCCAGCGGCAGGCGAGACAGGGGGTACACTGAAGCTTTCTTT
>.|.|TRBJ2-1|TRBV12-3/TRBV12-4
CASSKAGLSYNEQFF
TGTGCCAGCAGTAAAGCGGGCCTCTCCTACAATGAGCAGTTCTTC
>TRBD2|many|TRBJ2-5|TRBV5-1
CASSLVLAETQYF
TGTGCCAGCAGCTTGGTACTAGCGGAGACCCAGTACTTC
>TRBD2|many|TRBJ2-1|TRBV4-2
CASSQETSAYNEQFF
TGTGCCAGCAGCCAAGAGACTAGCGCATACAATGAGCAGTTCTTC
>TRBD2|.|TRBJ2-1|TRBV27
CASSLAGLAFENEQFF
TGTGCCAGCAGTTTAGCCGGACTAGCGTTCGAAAATGAGCAGTTCTTC
>.|many|TRBJ2-3|TRBV6-5
CASSYSGMASTDTQYF
TGTGCCAGCAGTTACTCTGGTATGGCTAGCACAGATACGCAGTATTTT
>TRBD1|.|TRBJ2-7|TRBV3-1
CASRIGTGRGEQYF
TGTGCCAGCAGAATCGGGACAGGGCGAGGGGAGCAGTACTTC
>.|.|TRBJ2-7|TRBV20-1
CSARASSSYEQYF
TGCAGTGCTAGGGCCTCAAGCTCCTACGAGCAGTACTTC
>TRBD1|many|TRBJ1-2|TRBV9
CASSGGQGIIYGYTF
TGTGCCAGCAGCGGTGGACAGGGGATTATCTATGGCTACACCTTC
>TRBD2|few|TRBJ2-5|TRBV7-2
CASSQRATSGSKETQYF
TGTGCCAGCAGCCAGCGGGCGACTAGCGGGAGTAAAGAGACCCAGTACTTC
>TRBD1|many|TRBJ2-1|TRBV18
CASSARQGPTNEQFF
TGTGCCAGCTCAGCACGACAGGGCCCTACCAATGAGCAGTTCTTC
>TRBD2|many|TRBJ2-1|TRBV27
CASRLAGGPNEQFF
TGTGCCAGCCGACTAGCGGGGGGGCCCAATGAGCAGTTCTTC
>.|few|TRBJ2-3|TRBV28
CASRQLSTDTQYF
TGTGCCAGTCGCCAGCTGAGCACAGATACGCAGTATTTT
>.|few|TRBJ2-4|TRBV2
CASRGDIQYF
TGTGCCAGCAGAGGGGACATTCAGTACTTC
>TRBD2|.|TRBJ2-5|TRBV7-7
CASSQGLAGVQETQYF
TGTGCCAGCAGCCAGGGACTAGCGGGAGTCCAAGAGACCCAGTACTTC
>.|many|TRBJ2-2|TRBV12-3/TRBV12-4
CASSLGSGELFF
TGTGCCAGCAGTTTAGGGTCTGGGGAGCTGTTTTTT
>TRBD1|few|TRBJ2-5|TRBV29-1
CSVRQGTGAQYF
TGCAGCGTCCGACAGGGGACGGGGGCCCAGTACTTC
>.|.|TRBJ1-1|TRBV2
CASSVNTGTKNTEAFF
TGTGCCAGCAGTGTTAATACCGGGACAAAGAACACTGAAGCTTTCTTT
>.|many|TRBJ2-3|TRBV5-1
CASSRGTITDTQYF
TGCGCCAGCAGCCGGGGGACGATCACAGATACGCAGTATTTT
>.|.|TRBJ2-3|TRBV5-5
CASKGQRVSTDTQYF
TGTGCCAGCAAAGGACAGAGGGTCAGCACAGATACGCAGTATTTT
>.|few|TRBJ2-5|TRBV3-1
CASSQDWQETQYF
TGTGCCAGCAGCCAAGACTGGCAAGAGACCCAGTACTTC
>TRBD2|few|TRBJ2-1|TRBV2
CASSTSGTFYEQFF
TGTGCCAGCAGCACTAGCGGGACCTTCTATGAGCAGTTCTTC
>TRBD1|few|TRBJ2-1|TRBV2
CASRGSPGQGDEQFF
TGTGCCAGCAGAGGTTCTCCGGGACAGGGGGATGAGCAGTTCTTC
>.|many|TRBJ1-4|TRBV18
CASSIDRTNEKLFF
TGTGCCAGCTCAATCGACAGAACTAATGAAAAACTGTTTTTT
>.|many|TRBJ2-1|TRBV7-8
CASSYGDSQMDEQFF
TGTGCCAGCAGTTACGGGGACTCCCAGATGGATGAGCAGTTCTTC
>.|few|TRBJ1-1|TRBV6-1
CASTHAGIGMNTEAFF
TGTGCCAGCACTCATGCGGGGATAGGGATGAACACTGAAGCTTTCTTT
>TRBD2|few|TRBJ2-7|TRBV11-2
CASSLSWTSGRARADEQYF
TGTGCCAGCAGCTTATCTTGGACTAGCGGGAGGGCCCGCGCGGACGAGCAGTACTTC
>.|many|TRBJ1-2|TRBV7-6
CASSLEMAGSSYGYTF
TGTGCCAGCAGCTTAGAGATGGCGGGATCTAGCTATGGCTACACCTTC
>TRBD1|many|TRBJ2-3|TRBV9
CASNVPSPAGGDTQYF
TGTGCCAGCAACGTCCCCTCACCGGCAGGGGGAGATACGCAGTATTTT
>.|.|TRBJ2-7|TRBV4-2
CASSQQGSSCEQYF
TGTGCCAGCAGCCAGCAGGGGTCCTCCTGCGAGCAGTACTTC
>TRBD2|many|TRBJ2-5|TRBV29-1
CSVVGGGGPETQYF
TGCAGCGTTGTGGGCGGGGGGGGACCAGAGACCCAGTACTTC
>TRBD1|many|TRBJ1-5|TRBV6-1
CASSEAIGTGIQPQHF
TGTGCCAGCAGTGAAGCGATTGGGACAGGGATTCAGCCCCAGCATTTT
>.|.|TRBJ2-7|TRBV6-5
CASSYSTGATGEQYF
TGTGCCAGCAGTTACTCGACTGGGGCAACCGGCGAGCAGTACTTC